Below are 20 T cell receptor beta chains sequenced from a single sample in a study of cytomegalovirus exposure and HLA in healthy donors. PCR primers comprised 60 Vbeta and 13 Jbeta primers. Generated by immunoSEQ multiplex PCR, the TCRdb table keeps only in-frame clones and is missing some. The data show 120,000 or so clones, about 80% seen once. Sequenced input: PBMCs. These TCRs come from a woman between 45 and 60 years old in good health and CMV-seronegative.

The chain joins TRBV4-2 to TRBJ2-5; D might be TRBD1 (5 bases). This CDR3 is built from 16 residues. The V end lost 0 bases, the J end lost 1 base, and 12 bases lay between the germline ends. The germline V gene encodes CDR1 LGHNA and CDR2 YNFKEQ. CDR3 sequence reads: CASSQDLGRAQETQYF. CDR3 in DNA: TGTGCCAGCAGCCAAGATCTCGGCAGGGCCCAAGAGACCCAGTACTTC.

This clone turned up a few times. J is TRBJ1-1 and V is TRBV4-1; tentative D call: TRBD1 (5 bases). The CDR3 spans 16 residues. Germline lookup yields CDR1 MGHRA and CDR2 YSYEKL. V was clipped by 1 base and J by 1 base, with 13 bases between them. The DNA for the CDR3 is TGCGCCAGCAGCCAAGTGCCCGGAGGGGCGAACACTGAAGCTTTCTTT. Translation: CASSQVPGGANTEAFF.

This sequence joins TRBV4-1 and TRBJ2-3; the match to TRBD2 covers 8 bases. This CDR3 is built from 16 residues. Germline V CDR1 and CDR2: MGHRA, YSYEKL. Trimming took 4 bases from V and 5 from J; bases not matched to a gene: 11. The chain's CDR3 is CASSPLLAVRVDTQYF. For the CDR3, the DNA is TGCGCCAGCAGCCCGTTACTAGCGGTGAGGGTAGATACGCAGTATTTT.

This clone was found once. The chain couples TRBV29-1 to TRBJ1-1; no definite D call. Trimming removed 3 bases from V and 4 bases from J, with 9 bases in between. The CDR3 consists of 12 residues. CDR1 and CDR2 from the germline V gene are SQVTM and ANQGSEA. The CDR3 spells CSVDPGGTEAFF. CDR3 bases: TGCAGCGTTGACCCTGGCGGCACTGAAGCTTTCTTT.

Here the CDR3 reads CASRETGVSYNEQFF. CDR3 DNA sequence: TGTGCCAGCAGGGAGACAGGCGTCTCCTACAATGAGCAGTTCTTC. J is TRBJ2-1 and V is TRBV28; TRBD1 might be the D (6 bases). This CDR3 has 15 amino acids. V dropped 6 bases and J dropped 0 bases, with 12 bases sitting between them. Germline V gene sequence: CDR1 MDHEN, CDR2 SYDVKM.

This sequence joins TRBV28 and TRBJ1-4; maybe TRBD1 (6 bases). The CDR3 length is 15 residues. The germline gives CDR1 MDHEN, CDR2 SYDVKM. V lost 5 bases and J 1 base, leaving 11 bases between the germline ends. Here the CDR3 reads CASSLLQGTNEKLFF. The CDR3 nucleotides are TGTGCCAGCAGTCTCCTACAGGGAACTAATGAAAAACTGTTTTTT.

The gene calls are TRBV9 and TRBJ2-1; D possibly matches TRBD1 or TRBD2 (7 bases each). CDR3 length: 17 residues. V lost 4 bases to trimming and J lost 8 bases, with 25 bases between them. Germline V CDR1 and CDR2: SGDLS, YYNGEE. CDR3 amino acids: CASSLGTAGTLMDEQFF. The CDR3 region has the DNA TGTGCCAGCAGCCTAGGGACAGCGGGGACCTTAATGGATGAGCAGTTCTTC.

The rearrangement links TRBV30 to TRBJ2-1; 8 nucleotides agree with TRBD2. The CDR3 runs 15 residues. Unmatched junction bases numbered 10, after V lost 1 base and J lost 8 bases. Per the germline V gene, CDR1 is GTSNPN and CDR2 is SVGIG (reference sequence). CDR3 bases: TGTGCCTGGAGTGCGCGGGAGGCGGGTCGGGATGAGCAGTTCTTC. Translating gives CAWSAREAGRDEQFF. Combining the CDR3 with reference TRBV30 and TRBJ2-1 gives the whole variable domain SQTIHQWPATLVQPVGSPLSLECTVEGTSNPNLYWYRQAAGRGLQLLFYSVGIGQISSEVPQNLSASRPQDRQFILSSKKLLLSDSGFYLCAWSAREAGRDEQFFGPGTRLTVL.

This CDR3 is CASSFVGDLRRGYTF. In DNA, the CDR3 is TGTGCCAGCAGTTTTGTTGGAGATCTCCGGCGAGGCTACACCTTC. The chain recombines TRBV28 with TRBJ1-2; D not resolved. V gave up 3 bases and J gave up 8 bases, with 19 bases separating them. This CDR3 region has 15 residues. Germline lookup yields CDR1 MDHEN and CDR2 SYDVKM.

This clone was counted between two and nine times. This chain uses TRBV7-6 with TRBJ2-1; 8 nucleotides line up with TRBD2. Germline V lookup: CDR1 SGHVS, CDR2 FNYEAQ. Losses at the gene ends were 5 bases for V and 7 bases for J; bases not matched to a gene: 16. The CDR3 spans 17 residues. The CDR3 DNA follows: TGTGCCAGCAGCAACCCCGAGGGAGCGGGAGTCGGAAATGAGCAGTTCTTC. Translating it yields CASSNPEGAGVGNEQFF.

The chain is built from TRBV28 and TRBJ1-4, with D maybe TRBD1 (6 bases). V lost 5 bases and J 0 bases, leaving 19 bases between the germline ends. This CDR3 is built from 18 residues. Germline CDR1 reads MDHEN; CDR2 reads SYDVKM. Here the CDR3 DNA reads TGTGCCAGCAGTAGACGAAGGGGGGGGGTTGCAACTAATGAAAAACTGTTTTTT. Amino acid sequence: CASSRRRGGVATNEKLFF. Looking up the rest from reference TRBV28 and TRBJ1-4 gives the full variable domain: DVKVTQSSRYLVKRTGEKVFLECVQDMDHENMFWYRQDPGLGLRLIYFSYDVKMKEKGDIPEGYSVSREKKERFSLILESASTNQTSMYLCASSRRRGGVATNEKLFFGSGTQLSVL.

The rearrangement joins TRBV30 to TRBJ2-1; D possibly corresponds to TRBD2 (6 bases). This CDR3 has 15 amino acids. The V gene's germline CDR1 is GTSNPN and CDR2 SVGIG (reference sequence). Trimming cost V 0 bases and J 4 bases, with 13 bases left between them. CDR3: CAWSVRSSDYNEQFF. CDR3 nucleotides: TGTGCCTGGAGTGTACGGTCTAGCGATTACAATGAGCAGTTCTTC.

The rearrangement joins TRBV19 to TRBJ1-1; 7 bases line up with TRBD1. Germline CDR1 LNHDA, CDR2 SQIVND (reference sequence). This CDR3 region has 14 residues. The V segment lost 3 bases and the J segment 6 bases; nucleotides outside the gene matches: 7. The CDR3 is CASSMLQGTSEAFF. The CDR3 DNA is TGTGCCAGTAGTATGCTACAGGGGACCTCTGAAGCTTTCTTT.

The CDR3 bases are TGTGCCAGCAGTATTTCGCCAGGGGAACCCTACGAGCAGTACTTC. Amino acids: CASSISPGEPYEQYF. The chain combines TRBV6-5 with TRBJ2-7; D possibly corresponds to TRBD1 (6 bases). The CDR3 runs to 15 residues. The germline V gene encodes CDR1 MNHEY and CDR2 SVGAGI. The V end lost 5 bases, the J end lost 2 bases, and 16 bases lay between the germline ends.

J is TRBJ1-2 and V is TRBV9, with no clear D. This CDR3 spans 15 amino acids. With 0 bases removed from V and 2 bases from J, the gap between germline ends came to 11 bases. Germline V gives CDR1 SGDLS, CDR2 YYNGEE. This CDR3 is CASSVVSNSNYGYTF. In nucleotides, the CDR3 is TGTGCCAGCAGCGTAGTGAGTAACTCCAACTATGGCTACACCTTC. The full variable domain, its missing parts supplied by reference TRBV9 and TRBJ1-2, is DSGVTQTPKHLITATGQRVTLRCSPRSGDLSVYWYQQSLDQGLQFLIQYYNGEERAKGNILERFSAQQFPDLHSELNLSSLELGDSALYFCASSVVSNSNYGYTFGSGTRLTVV.

V gene TRBV10-3 combines with J gene TRBJ2-4; unclear D gene. Germline V gene data show CDR1 as ENHRY and CDR2 as SYGVKD. Trimming pared 0 bases from V and 0 bases from J, leaving 6 bases between. The CDR3 consists of 15 residues. CDR3 nucleotide sequence: TGTGCCATCAGTGAGTCAATAGTAGCCAAAAACATTCAGTACTTC. It translates to CAISESIVAKNIQYF.

This chain uses TRBV19 with TRBJ2-3, with 7 bases fitting TRBD2. The length of the CDR3 is 14 residues. CDR1 LNHDA and CDR2 SQIVND come from the germline V gene (reference sequence). V gave up 6 bases and J gave up 5 bases; unmatched junction bases: 8. CDR3 bases: TGTGCCAGTAGCGGCGGCGGGAGCGGAGATACGCAGTATTTT. Translation gives CASSGGGSGDTQYF.

V and J are TRBV5-1 and TRBJ1-4; D is ambiguous. V lost 0 bases and J lost 0, with 6 bases in between. This CDR3 has 15 residues. Germline assignment: CDR1 SGHRS and CDR2 YFSETQ. The CDR3 sequence is CASSLVGTTNEKLFF. CDR3 in DNA: TGCGCCAGCAGCTTGGTCGGGACAACTAATGAAAAACTGTTTTTT.

V is TRBV5-4 and J is TRBJ2-1, with D unresolved. V lost 4 bases to trimming and J lost 10 bases, with 12 bases between them. The V gene's germline CDR1 is SGHNT and CDR2 YYREEE (reference sequence). The CDR3 covers 12 residues. CDR3 sequence: CASSPTVGEQFF. CDR3 sequence (DNA): TGTGCCAGCAGCCCCACAGTGGGCGAGCAGTTCTTC.

This clone appeared a few times. The chain combines TRBV7-6 with TRBJ1-1; the D gene is possibly TRBD1 (5 bases). The CDR3 spans 13 residues. Trimming left V 2 bases short and J 7 bases short, with 11 bases between. Germline-derived CDR1 and CDR2 are SGHVS and FNYEAQ. The CDR3 sequence: CASSLQGSSEAFF. The CDR3, as DNA: TGTGCCAGCAGCTTACAGGGCTCTAGTGAAGCTTTCTTT.